This TCR beta chain was sequenced for a study of tumor and adjacent non-tumor tissue in lung cancer. General study points: Tumor tissue had significantly higher TCR diversity than normal lung. Tumor repertoires had a smaller top 100 clone share than normal lung. Patients with more diverse tumor TCRs had worse survival.

TCRbeta libraries were built with three rounds of nested PCR, modified from ARM-PCR. One entry per CDR3 protein, called by TCRdb with MiXCR from the multiplex PCR reads. The table has some 100,000 distinct CDR3 sequences, 80% seen once. RNA was extracted from bulk tissue without any cell sorting. This non-tumor lung sample came from over 3 cm beyond the tumor edge. Chemotherapy-naive patients with new lung cancer underwent thoracic surgery in China, August–late 2014. On this clonotype itself: Its antigen remains unknown. The junction and the germline gene differ at one end; a read error may be behind it.

CDR1 is LGHNA, CDR2 YNFKEQ, per germline. CDR3 size: 16 residues. The sample comprised distant non-tumor lung tissue. The receptor's source is a man between 60 and 70 years old with small cell lung cancer. This chain connects TRBV4-2 to TRBJ2-2; D not resolved. The CDR3 DNA reads TGTGCGAGCAGCCAAGATCTGTGGGCTAACATCGGGGAGCTGTTTTTT. Amino acids: CASSQDLWANIGELFF.